The 15 T cell receptor beta chains below come from one sample, sequenced in a study of T cell repertoires in cytomegalovirus infection. TCRdb re-analysed the reads in MiXCR, keeping a single row per CDR3 protein. The sample lists 200,000 to 300,000 distinct CDR3 sequences; around 6.2% were seen once. Material for sequencing was PBMCs. Source of these receptors: a human donor in good health (CMV status not recorded). Some clones in this sample may be carry-over from other donors' samples.

CDR3 in DNA: TGTGCCATCAGTGAGTCGGGTGGGGGTGACGGCTACACCTTC. Its translation is CAISESGGGDGYTF. The genes are TRBV10-3 and TRBJ1-2, with D possibly matching TRBD1 (5 bases). Germline V CDR1 and CDR2: ENHRY, SYGVKD. The CDR3 spans 14 residues. Trimming left V 0 bases short and J 8 bases short, with 13 bases between.

This clonotype was counted only a few times. The rearrangement uses TRBV5-5 and TRBJ2-2; no reliable D call. The V end lost 1 base, the J end lost 3 bases, and 7 bases lay between the germline ends. Germline V gene lookup returns CDR1 SGHKS and CDR2 YYEKEE (reference sequence). The CDR3 consists of 14 residues. For the CDR3, the DNA is TGTGCCAGCAGCTTGTGGACGGACACCGGGGAGCTGTTTTTT. Translating gives CASSLWTDTGELFF.

This clonotype was found many times. The CDR3 reads CASSPGFQGAWETQYF. The CDR3 region has the DNA TGTGCCAGCAGCCCTGGATTTCAGGGGGCATGGGAGACCCAGTACTTC. The genes are TRBV7-2 and TRBJ2-5; TRBD1 matches 8 bases. The CDR3 consists of 16 residues. The junction had 13 bases not matched to a gene; V was cut back by 5 bases and J by 5 bases. CDR1 and CDR2 from the germline V gene are SGHTA and FQGNSA.

This clonotype was detected a few times. This rearrangement joins TRBV12-3 or TRBV12-4 to TRBJ1-1, with TRBD1 matching 7 bases. V gave up 5 bases and J gave up 4 bases; unmatched junction bases: 4. The CDR3 is 13 residues long. CDR3 sequence (DNA): TGTGCCAGCAGTGCTACAGGGGTCACTGAAGCTTTCTTT. Protein sequence: CASSATGVTEAFF.

This clonotype appeared many times. The chain is built from TRBV5-1 and TRBJ1-1, with 7 bases matching TRBD1. Germline-derived CDR1 and CDR2 are SGHRS and YFSETQ. Germline trimming cut 4 bases from V and 5 bases from J; bases unmatched to any gene: 5. This CDR3 comprises 13 residues. CDR3 loop: CASSGQGGTEAFF. In nucleotides, the CDR3 is TGCGCCAGCAGCGGGCAGGGGGGGACTGAAGCTTTCTTT.

This clonotype occurred many times. The genes are TRBV20-1 and TRBJ1-1; D gene uncertain. The germline gives CDR1 DFQATT, CDR2 SNEGSKA (reference sequence). V gave up 3 bases and J gave up 2 bases, with 13 bases separating them. This CDR3 contains 14 residues. Here the CDR3 reads CSARLSGFNTEAFF. In nucleotides, the CDR3 is TGCAGTGCTAGGCTGTCGGGATTCAACACTGAAGCTTTCTTT.

This clonotype was counted at least ten times. The chain is built from TRBV7-8 and TRBJ2-1, with TRBD2 matching over 8 bases. Germline V gives CDR1 SGHVS, CDR2 FQNEAQ. V lost 5 bases to trimming and J lost 4 bases; unmatched junction nucleotides: 7. CDR3 length equals 15 residues. The CDR3 region has the DNA TGTGCCAGCAGCCTCCCAGCGGGGGTGTACAATGAGCAGTTCTTC. It codes for CASSLPAGVYNEQFF.

This clonotype was recorded many times. V gene TRBV5-1 combines with J gene TRBJ2-1, with 10 bases that match TRBD2. The CDR3 runs 17 residues. With V trimmed by 4 bases and J by 0 bases, 7 bases remained unmatched. CDR1 SGHRS and CDR2 YFSETQ come from the germline V gene. DNA of the CDR3: TGCGCCAGCAGCCGGGAGCGGGGGGGCATCTCCTACAATGAGCAGTTCTTC. It yields the protein CASSRERGGISYNEQFF.

This clonotype was observed at least ten times. The chain carries TRBV12-3 or TRBV12-4 and TRBJ1-1; perhaps TRBD1 as D (5 bases). The CDR3 is 16 residues long. Deletions cut 4 bases from V and 1 base from J, with 16 bases between. DNA for the CDR3: TGTGCCAGCAGTTCTCCGGGGAAAGGGGCGAACACTGAAGCTTTCTTT. It codes for CASSSPGKGANTEAFF.

This clonotype was detected ten times or more. The rearrangement uses TRBV28 and TRBJ2-3; 11 positions match TRBD2. With V trimmed by 8 bases and J by 3 bases, 7 bases remained unmatched. Germline CDR1 MDHEN, CDR2 SYDVKM. The CDR3 spans 15 residues. CDR3 coding DNA: TGTGCCAGCCTTGTTAGCGGGGGGGGAACAGATACGCAGTATTTT. Protein sequence: CASLVSGGGTDTQYF. The full variable domain, rest sourced from reference TRBV28 and TRBJ2-3, is DVKVTQSSRYLVKRTGEKVFLECVQDMDHENMFWYRQDPGLGLRLIYFSYDVKMKEKGDIPEGYSVSREKKERFSLILESASTNQTSMYLCASLVSGGGTDTQYFGPGTRLTVL.

There are many counts of this clonotype. CDR3 nucleotides: TGTGCCAGCAGATCAGGACAGGGGAATGAAAAACTGTTTTTT. It is translated as CASRSGQGNEKLFF. The chain has TRBV28 and TRBJ1-4, with 9 bases fitting TRBD1. J gave up 5 bases and V 6 bases, and 4 bases lay outside the gene matches. CDR3 length: 14 residues. Germline V gene data show CDR1 as MDHEN and CDR2 as SYDVKM.

This clonotype has a count of ten or more. The J gene is TRBJ1-1, the V gene TRBV9; no definite D call. CDR1 SGDLS and CDR2 YYNGEE come from the germline V gene. V lost 0 bases, J lost 4 bases, and 10 bases lay in between. The CDR3 is made up of 14 amino acids. CDR3 bases: TGTGCCAGCAGCGTAGCTAAGCGGGGCACTGAAGCTTTCTTT. Translating gives CASSVAKRGTEAFF.

Many counts were recorded for this clonotype. V usage is TRBV6-5 and J usage is TRBJ1-4; weak D call: TRBD1 (6 bases). Per germline, CDR1 MNHEY and CDR2 SVGAGI. Trimming stripped 5 bases from V and 4 bases from J, with 14 bases between. The CDR3 loop spans 15 amino acids. CDR3 region: CASSGTGQNNEKLFF. CDR3 nucleotides: TGTGCCAGCAGTGGAACTGGACAGAATAATGAAAAACTGTTTTTT.

The sample holds many counts of this clonotype. The chain joins TRBV29-1 to TRBJ1-1; D is unresolved. CDR3 length: 13 amino acids. Trimming left V 3 bases short and J 1 base short, with 9 bases between. Germline CDR1 and CDR2: SQVTM and ANQGSEA. The DNA of the CDR3 is TGCAGCGTTGATGGAGGAGGGAACACTGAAGCTTTCTTT. This gives the protein CSVDGGGNTEAFF.

This clonotype was observed many times. The V call is TRBV7-2, the J call TRBJ1-2, with D perhaps matching TRBD1 (5 bases). The germline V gene encodes CDR1 SGHTA and CDR2 FQGNSA. The CDR3 spans 16 residues. Trimming pared 4 bases from V and 2 bases from J, leaving 17 bases between. Here the CDR3 reads CASSSWGSGRNYGYTF. The DNA for the CDR3 is TGTGCCAGCAGCTCCTGGGGCTCTGGTAGAAACTATGGCTACACCTTC. The full variable domain, with the rest looked up from reference TRBV7-2 and TRBJ1-2, is GAGVSQSPSNKVTEKGKDVELRCDPISGHTALYWYRQSLGQGLEFLIYFQGNSAPDKSGLPSDRFSAERTGGSVSTLTIQRTQQEDSAVYLCASSSWGSGRNYGYTFGSGTRLTVV.